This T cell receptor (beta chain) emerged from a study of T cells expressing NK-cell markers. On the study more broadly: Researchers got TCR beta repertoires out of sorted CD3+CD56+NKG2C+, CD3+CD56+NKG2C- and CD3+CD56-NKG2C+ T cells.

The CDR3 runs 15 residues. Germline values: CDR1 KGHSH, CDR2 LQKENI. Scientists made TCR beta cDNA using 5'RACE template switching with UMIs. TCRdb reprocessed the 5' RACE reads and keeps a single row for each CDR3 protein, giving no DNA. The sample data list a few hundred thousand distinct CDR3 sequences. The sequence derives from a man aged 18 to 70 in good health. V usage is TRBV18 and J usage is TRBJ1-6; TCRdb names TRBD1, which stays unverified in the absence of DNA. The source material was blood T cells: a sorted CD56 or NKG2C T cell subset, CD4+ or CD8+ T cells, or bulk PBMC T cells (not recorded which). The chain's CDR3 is CASSRPGDRDSPLHF.